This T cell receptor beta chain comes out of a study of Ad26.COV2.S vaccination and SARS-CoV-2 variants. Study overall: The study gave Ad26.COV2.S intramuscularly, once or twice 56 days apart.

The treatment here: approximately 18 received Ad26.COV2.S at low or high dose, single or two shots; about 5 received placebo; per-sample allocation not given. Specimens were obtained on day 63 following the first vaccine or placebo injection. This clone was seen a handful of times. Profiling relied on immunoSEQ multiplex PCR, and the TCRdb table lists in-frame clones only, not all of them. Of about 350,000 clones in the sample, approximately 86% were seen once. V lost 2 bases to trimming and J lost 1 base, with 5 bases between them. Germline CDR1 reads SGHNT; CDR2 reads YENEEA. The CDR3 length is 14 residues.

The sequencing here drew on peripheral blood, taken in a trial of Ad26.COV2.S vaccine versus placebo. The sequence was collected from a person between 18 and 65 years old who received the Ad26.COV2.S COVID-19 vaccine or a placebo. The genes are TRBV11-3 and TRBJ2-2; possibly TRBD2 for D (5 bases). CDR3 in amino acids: CASSLRGNTGELFF. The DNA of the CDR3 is TGTGCCAGCAGCTTACGGGGGAACACCGGGGAGCTGTTTTTT.